The clone carrying this T cell receptor (beta chain) has ten or more counts. No antigen is known for it. Each CDR3 protein is one row after TCRdb ran MiXCR on the reads. The repertoire holds around 190,000 distinct CDR3 sequences, with about an eighth as singletons. This specimen belongs to a study of T cell repertoires in cytomegalovirus infection. Across the study: An indication of both CMV infection and matching HLA type came from public TCR beta signatures.

Study outcomes and limitations: CMV carriers having the relevant HLA were flagged by cumulative public TCR beta family frequency. HLA-C-restricted CMV-specific TCR beta clonotypes were dominant in the ex vivo response.

The CDR3 spans 14 residues. V lost 5 bases, J lost 2 bases, and 12 bases lay in between. Sample: PBMCs. The chain couples TRBV12-3 or TRBV12-4 to TRBJ2-5; D remains ambiguous. This receptor was obtained from a human donor in good health (CMV status not recorded). Some clones in this sample may be carry-over from other donors' samples. The CDR3 sequence is CASSNTGLQETQYF. CDR3 sequence (DNA): TGTGCCAGCAGTAACACCGGGTTACAAGAGACCCAGTACTTC.